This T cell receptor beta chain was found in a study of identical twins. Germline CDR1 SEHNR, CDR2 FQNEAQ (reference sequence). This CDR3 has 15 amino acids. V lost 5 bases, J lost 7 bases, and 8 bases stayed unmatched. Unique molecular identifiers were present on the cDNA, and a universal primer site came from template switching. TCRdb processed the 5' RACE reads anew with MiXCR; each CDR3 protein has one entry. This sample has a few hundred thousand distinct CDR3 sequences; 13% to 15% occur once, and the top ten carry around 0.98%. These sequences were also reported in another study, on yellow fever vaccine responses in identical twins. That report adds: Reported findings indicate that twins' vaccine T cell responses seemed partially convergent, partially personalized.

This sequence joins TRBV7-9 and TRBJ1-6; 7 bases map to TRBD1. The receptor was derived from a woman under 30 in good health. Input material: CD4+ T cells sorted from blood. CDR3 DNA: TGTGCCAGCAGCCATCAACGGGACAGCAATTCACCCCTCCACTTT. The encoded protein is CASSHQRDSNSPLHF. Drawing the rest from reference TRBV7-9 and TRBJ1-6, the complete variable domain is DTGVSQNPRHKITKRGQNVTFRCDPISEHNRLYWYRQTLGQGPEFLTYFQNEAQLEKSRLLSDRFSAERPKGSFSTLEIQRTEQGDSAMYLCASSHQRDSNSPLHFGNGTRLTVT.